This paragraph covers one T cell receptor (beta chain) sequence. Its antigen is unknown. The CDR3 runs 15 residues. The V gene lost 2 bases and the J gene lost 3 bases, with 12 bases spanning the gap. Germline V CDR1 and CDR2: SGHTA, FQGTGA. The data derive from a study of human thymus T cells. Whole-study results and caveats: Related research examined unrelated individuals and reported that their thymic repertoires overlapped highly. It looked as if thymic and blood repertoires used V and J genes in a biased way.

During corrective heart surgery, resections were taken, and the thymus tissue came from them. Corrective surgery for congenital heart defects was being performed on the healthy Finnish infants who were the donors. Sequenced by immunoSEQ multiplex PCR; TCRdb stores in-frame clones only, minus some. The table lists 75,000 to 90,000 clones, just over 95% of them singletons. This sequence originates from a boy younger than two with a congenital heart defect but otherwise immunologically healthy. The V gene is TRBV7-3, the J gene TRBJ2-3, with D possibly matching TRBD2 (6 bases). The sequenced material came from thymus tissue. The CDR3 DNA reads as TGTGCCAGCAGCTTAGATGCGGGGTTGACAGATACGCAGTATTTT. This codes for CASSLDAGLTDTQYF.